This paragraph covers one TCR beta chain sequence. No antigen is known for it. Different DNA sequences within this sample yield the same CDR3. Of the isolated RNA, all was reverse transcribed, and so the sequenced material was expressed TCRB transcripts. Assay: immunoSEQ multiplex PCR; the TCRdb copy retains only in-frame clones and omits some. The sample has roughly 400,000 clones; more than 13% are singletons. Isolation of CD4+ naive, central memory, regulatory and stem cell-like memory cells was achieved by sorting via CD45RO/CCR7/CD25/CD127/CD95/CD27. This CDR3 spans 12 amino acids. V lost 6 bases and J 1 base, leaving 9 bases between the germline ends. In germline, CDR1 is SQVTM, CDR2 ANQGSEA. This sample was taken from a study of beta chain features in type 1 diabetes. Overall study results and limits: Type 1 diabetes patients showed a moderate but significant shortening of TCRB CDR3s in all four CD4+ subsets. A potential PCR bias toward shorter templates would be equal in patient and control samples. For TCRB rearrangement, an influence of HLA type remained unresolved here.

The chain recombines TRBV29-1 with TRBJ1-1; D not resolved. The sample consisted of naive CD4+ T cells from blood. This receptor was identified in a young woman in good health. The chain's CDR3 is CSVARGNTEAFF. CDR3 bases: TGCAGCGTGGCCCGGGGGAACACTGAAGCTTTCTTT.